These 7 T cell receptor beta chains were sequenced from one sample in a study of OX40 agonist ivuxolimab in advanced cancers. Here immunoSEQ multiplex PCR was the method, and the copy in TCRdb shows in-frame clones only, minus some. The sample yields 90,000 or so clones, roughly 87% seen once. Sample: CD4+ or CD8+ T cells sorted from blood, taken in a trial of the OX40 agonist ivuxolimab. These receptors were obtained from an adult with an advanced solid tumor such as melanoma, head and neck, liver or kidney cancer.

The chain carries TRBV18 and TRBJ1-5, with 10 positions matching TRBD1. Germline CDR1 is KGHSH and CDR2 is LQKENI. J was trimmed by 4 bases and V by 4 bases; bases with no gene match: 4. The CDR3 covers 15 residues. CDR3 amino acids: CASSRDRGVNQPQHF. The CDR3 DNA reads as TGTGCCAGCTCACGGGACAGGGGAGTAAATCAGCCCCAGCATTTT.

The chain joins TRBV7-2 to TRBJ2-1; 11 bases are a match to TRBD2. The CDR3 totals 16 residues. CDR1 is SGHTA and CDR2 is FQGNSA in the germline V gene. With 5 bases clipped from V and 7 bases from J, the junction kept 10 bases outside the gene matches. CDR3 nucleotide sequence: TGTGCCAGCAGCCGATACTTAGCGGGAGGGTCGAATGAGCAGTTCTTC. Its translation: CASSRYLAGGSNEQFF.

The rearrangement joins TRBV28 to TRBJ1-2; D is possibly TRBD1 (6 bases). Germline V lookup: CDR1 MDHEN, CDR2 SYDVKM. Trimming stripped 6 bases from V and 2 bases from J, with 13 bases between. The CDR3 length is 14 residues. CDR3 region: CASSAGHLNYGYTF. The CDR3 coding sequence is TGTGCCAGCAGCGCGGGACATCTCAACTATGGCTACACCTTC.

V usage is TRBV27 and J usage is TRBJ1-6, with 9 nucleotides matching TRBD1. CDR1 MNHEY and CDR2 SMNVEV come from the germline V gene (reference sequence). V shed 3 bases, J shed 7 bases, and the junction held 4 bases outside the gene matches. The CDR3 loop spans 15 amino acids. CDR3 coding DNA: TGTGCCAGCAGTTTCCGGGACAGGGCGAATTCACCCCTCCACTTT. Translating gives CASSFRDRANSPLHF.

The V and J genes are TRBV5-1 and TRBJ2-7; D call uncertain. Trimming cost V 2 bases and J 2 bases, with 8 bases left between them. The CDR3 is made up of 13 amino acids. CDR1 and CDR2 from the germline V gene are SGHRS and YFSETQ. This CDR3 reads CASSFPGAYEQYF. Written as DNA, the CDR3 is TGCGCCAGCAGCTTCCCAGGAGCCTACGAGCAGTACTTC.

The genes are TRBV10-3 and TRBJ2-7, with D tentatively TRBD2 (6 bases). The V gene lost 6 bases and the J gene lost 2 bases, with 11 bases spanning the gap. This CDR3 is built from 13 residues. The germline V gene has CDR1 ENHRY and CDR2 SYGVKD. The DNA of the CDR3 is TGTGCCATCAGGGGGACTTCGACCTACGAGCAGTACTTC. Its translation is CAIRGTSTYEQYF.

This clone was counted once. CDR3 sequence (DNA): TGTGCCAGCAGCTTAGACAGCGTTAATCAGCCCCAGCATTTT. Amino acid sequence: CASSLDSVNQPQHF. The chain employs TRBV11-2 and TRBJ1-5; no clear D gene. The CDR3 has 14 amino acids. V was shortened by 0 bases and J by 4 bases, with 7 bases between the two germline ends. Germline V gene lookup returns CDR1 SGHAT and CDR2 FQNNGV. Full variable domain (remainder filled in from reference TRBV11-2 and TRBJ1-5): EAGVAQSPRYKIIEKRQSVAFWCNPISGHATLYWYQQILGQGPKLLIQFQNNGVVDDSQLPKDRFSAERLKGVDSTLKIQPAKLEDSAVYLCASSLDSVNQPQHFGDGTRLSIL.